This record looks at one T cell receptor (beta chain) sequence and its context. No antigen is known for it. The sample holds other DNA sequences that translate to the same CDR3. This sample was included in a study of cytomegalovirus exposure and HLA in healthy donors. General study results and limits: A later analysis found that most CMV-associated TCR beta chains appeared HLA-restricted. Researchers reportedly found TCR beta sequences accurately predicted most subjects' HLA-A and HLA-B alleles.

Trimming shortened V by 3 bases and J by 3 bases, and 14 bases separated the two germline ends. The CDR3 is 14 amino acids. Germline V CDR1 and CDR2: SQVTM, ANQGSEA. The PCR employed 60 Vbeta primers together with 13 Jbeta primers. Measured with immunoSEQ multiplex PCR; TCRdb has only the in-frame clones, and not every one. The sample records around 160,000 clones, over 70% being singletons. This rearrangement joins TRBV29-1 to TRBJ1-2; D not certain. The receptor comes from a woman between 18 and 29 years old in good health and CMV-seronegative. Sample: PBMCs. CDR3 loop: CSVEGRGLDYGYTF. CDR3 nucleotides: TGCAGCGTTGAGGGTCGGGGATTGGACTATGGCTACACCTTC.